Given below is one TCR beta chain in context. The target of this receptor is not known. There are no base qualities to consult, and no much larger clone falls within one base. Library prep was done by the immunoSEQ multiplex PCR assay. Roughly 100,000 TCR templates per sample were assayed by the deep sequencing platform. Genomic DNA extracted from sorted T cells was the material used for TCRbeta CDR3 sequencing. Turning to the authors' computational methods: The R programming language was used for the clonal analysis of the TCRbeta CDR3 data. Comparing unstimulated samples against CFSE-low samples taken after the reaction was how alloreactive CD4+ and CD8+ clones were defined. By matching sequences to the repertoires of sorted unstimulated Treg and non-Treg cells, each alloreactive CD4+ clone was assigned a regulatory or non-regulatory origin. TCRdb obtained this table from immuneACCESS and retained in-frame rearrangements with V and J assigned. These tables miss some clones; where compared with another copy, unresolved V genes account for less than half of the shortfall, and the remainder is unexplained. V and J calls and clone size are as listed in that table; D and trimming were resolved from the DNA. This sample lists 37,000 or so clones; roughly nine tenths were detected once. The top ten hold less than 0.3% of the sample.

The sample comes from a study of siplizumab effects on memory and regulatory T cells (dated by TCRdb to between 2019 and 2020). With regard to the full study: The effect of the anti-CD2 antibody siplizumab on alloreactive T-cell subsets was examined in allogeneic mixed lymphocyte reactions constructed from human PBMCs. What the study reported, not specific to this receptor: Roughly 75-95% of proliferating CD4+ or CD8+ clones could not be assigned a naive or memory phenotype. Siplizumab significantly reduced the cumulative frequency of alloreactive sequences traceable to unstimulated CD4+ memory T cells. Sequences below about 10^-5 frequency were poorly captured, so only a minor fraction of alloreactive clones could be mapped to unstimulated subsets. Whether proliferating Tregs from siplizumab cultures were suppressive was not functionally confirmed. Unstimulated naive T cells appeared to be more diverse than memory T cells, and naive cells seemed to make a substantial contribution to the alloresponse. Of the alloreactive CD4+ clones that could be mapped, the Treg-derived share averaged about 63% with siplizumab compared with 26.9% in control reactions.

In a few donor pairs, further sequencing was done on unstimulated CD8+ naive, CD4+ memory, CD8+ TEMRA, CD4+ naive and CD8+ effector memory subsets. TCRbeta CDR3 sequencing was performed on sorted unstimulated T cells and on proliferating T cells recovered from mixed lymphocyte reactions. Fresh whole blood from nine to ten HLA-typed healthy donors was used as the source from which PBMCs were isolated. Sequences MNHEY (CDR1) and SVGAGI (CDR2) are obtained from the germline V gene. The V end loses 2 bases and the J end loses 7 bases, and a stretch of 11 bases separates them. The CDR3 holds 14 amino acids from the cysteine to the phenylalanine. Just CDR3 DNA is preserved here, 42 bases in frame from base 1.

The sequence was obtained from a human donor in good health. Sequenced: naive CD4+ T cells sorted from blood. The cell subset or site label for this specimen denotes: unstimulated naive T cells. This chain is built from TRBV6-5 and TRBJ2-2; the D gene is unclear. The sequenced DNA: TGTGCCAGCAGTTACACGGTATTAGTCGGGGAGCTGTTTTTT. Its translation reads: CASSYTVLVGELFF.